This T cell receptor (beta chain) emerged from a study of T cells in Graves' hyperthyroidism and ophthalmopathy. Germline CDR1 is MNHEY and CDR2 is SMNVEV (reference sequence). Between the trimmed V and J ends, which lost 2 bases and 4 bases, there was a span of 21 bases. The CDR3 runs to 19 residues. There were TCR beta CDR3 regions amplified from RNA transcripts. HTBI primers drove first-round RT-PCR of the TCR CDR3. TCRdb re-derived calls from the multiplex PCR reads in MiXCR, one entry per CDR3 protein. Among about 500,000 distinct CDR3 sequences, about 16% were seen once, and the ten largest hold approximately 30%. Every diagnosis used clinical symptoms, serum thyroxine and TRAb, thyroid ultrasound and orbital computed tomography.

Material for sequencing was blood. The origin of this receptor is a woman under 40 with Graves' ophthalmopathy. The chain is built from TRBV27 and TRBJ2-6, with D possibly being TRBD2 (5 bases). This chain's CDR3 is CASSLARRTFLPGANVLTF. CDR3 nucleotide sequence: TGTGCCAGCAGTTTAGCTCGCCGGACTTTCTTGCCCGGGGCCAACGTCCTGACTTTC.